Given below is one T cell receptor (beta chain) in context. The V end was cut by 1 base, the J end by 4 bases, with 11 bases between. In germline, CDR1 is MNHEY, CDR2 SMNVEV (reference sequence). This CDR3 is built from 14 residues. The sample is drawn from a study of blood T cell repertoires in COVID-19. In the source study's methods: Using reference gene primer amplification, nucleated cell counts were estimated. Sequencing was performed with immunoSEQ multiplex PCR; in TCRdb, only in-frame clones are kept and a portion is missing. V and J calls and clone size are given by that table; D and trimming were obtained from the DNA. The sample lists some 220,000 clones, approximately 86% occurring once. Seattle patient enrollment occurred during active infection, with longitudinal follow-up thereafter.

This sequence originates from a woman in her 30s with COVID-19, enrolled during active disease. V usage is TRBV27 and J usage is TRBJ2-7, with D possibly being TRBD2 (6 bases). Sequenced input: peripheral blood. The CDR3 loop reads CASSLFLGGYEQYF. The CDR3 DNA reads TGTGCCAGCAGTTTATTTCTGGGGGGATACGAGCAGTACTTC.